A single sample gave rise to the 10 T cell receptor beta chains below, sequenced in a study of cytomegalovirus exposure and HLA in healthy donors. The PCR was carried out with 60 Vbeta primers and 13 Jbeta primers. The method was immunoSEQ multiplex PCR; TCRdb's version includes in-frame clones alone and lacks a portion of them. The repertoire consists of some 170,000 clones, with around nine tenths occurring once and the leading ten covering about 0.93%. Sequencing used PBMCs. These receptors all stem from a woman aged 25 to 39 in good health and CMV-seronegative.

J is TRBJ1-2 and V is TRBV9; 10 bases map to TRBD1. Germline loops: CDR1 SGDLS, CDR2 YYNGEE. The CDR3 sequence is 15 residues long. The trim removed 2 bases at V and 6 bases at J, leaving 7 bases unmatched. Here the CDR3 reads CASSVEGQGHHGYTF. The CDR3 bases are TGTGCCAGCAGCGTTGAGGGACAGGGGCATCATGGCTACACCTTC.

V is TRBV7-9 and J is TRBJ2-5, with TRBD2 matching over 7 bases. The better agreement between TRBJ2-7 and the DNA end casts doubt on the J call. In germline, CDR1 is SEHNR, CDR2 FQNEAQ (reference sequence). The CDR3 extends over 12 amino acids. The DNA of the CDR3 is TGTGCCAGCAGCTTAGGGACTAGCGAGCAGTACTTC. This sequence encodes CASSLGTSEQYF.

The rearrangement uses TRBV5-6 and TRBJ2-1; unclear D gene. Germline CDR1 is SGHDT and CDR2 is YYEEEE. The CDR3 covers 16 residues. Trimming shortened V by 0 bases and J by 0 bases, and 10 bases separated the two germline ends. CDR3 region: CASSLAFTPSYNEQFF. The CDR3 DNA reads TGTGCCAGCAGCTTGGCCTTCACACCCTCCTACAATGAGCAGTTCTTC.

CDR3 sequence: CASSLVQVTLNTEAFF. In DNA, the CDR3 is TGTGCCAGCAGCTTGGTGCAGGTTACTTTGAACACTGAAGCTTTCTTT. J is TRBJ1-1 and V is TRBV5-5; D remains unclear. Trimming took 0 bases from V and 0 from J, leaving 12 bases between them. This CDR3 is 16 amino acids long. In germline, CDR1 is SGHKS, CDR2 YYEKEE (reference sequence). The variable domain in full, completed from reference TRBV5-5 and TRBJ1-1, reads DAGVTQSPTHLIKTRGQQVTLRCSPISGHKSVSWYQQVLGQGPQFIFQYYEKEERGRGNFPDRFSARQFPNYSSELNVNALLLGDSALYLCASSLVQVTLNTEAFFGQGTRLTVV.

This chain uses TRBV5-4 with TRBJ2-1; 10 bases line up with TRBD2. Germline values: CDR1 SGHNT, CDR2 YYREEE (reference sequence). Unmatched junction bases numbered 4, after V lost 1 base and J lost 6 bases. The CDR3 is 15 residues long. In DNA form, the CDR3 reads TGTGCCAGCAGCTTGCCCCGGACTAGCGGCAATGAGCAGTTCTTC. It translates to CASSLPRTSGNEQFF.

Only a few counts were recorded for this clone. V and J are TRBV6-5 and TRBJ1-1; a weak D match, TRBD1 (5 bases). Trimming removed 6 bases at V and 1 base at J, with 12 bases between. Germline CDR1 is MNHEY and CDR2 is SVGAGI. The CDR3 consists of 14 residues. The CDR3 reads CASSQGTQNTEAFF. In DNA form, the CDR3 reads TGTGCCAGCAGCCAGGGTACCCAGAACACTGAAGCTTTCTTT.

The V gene is TRBV5-4, the J gene TRBJ2-7, with 7 bases identical to TRBD1. The J segment lost 1 base and the V segment lost 2 bases, leaving 3 bases of the junction unmatched. In germline, CDR1 is SGHNT, CDR2 YYREEE (reference sequence). This CDR3 has 14 amino acids. This CDR3 reads CASSFRTGSYEQYF. CDR3 sequence (DNA): TGTGCCAGCAGCTTTCGGACAGGTTCCTACGAGCAGTACTTC. The complete variable domain, with remaining parts taken from reference TRBV5-4 and TRBJ2-7, reads ETGVTQSPTHLIKTRGQQVTLRCSSQSGHNTVSWYQQALGQGPQFIFQYYREEENGRGNFPPRFSGLQFPNYSSELNVNALELDDSALYLCASSFRTGSYEQYFGPGTRLTVT.

The chain employs TRBV7-2 and TRBJ2-5; D gene uncertain. This CDR3 comprises 12 residues. Germline V gene sequence: CDR1 SGHTA, CDR2 FQGNSA. Trimming removed 5 bases at V and 5 bases at J, with 9 bases between. The CDR3 is CASSRPRETQYF. The CDR3 bases are TGTGCCAGCAGCCGCCCGAGGGAGACCCAGTACTTC. The entire variable domain, with the rest obtained from reference TRBV7-2 and TRBJ2-5, is as follows: GAGVSQSPSNKVTEKGKDVELRCDPISGHTALYWYRQSLGQGLEFLIYFQGNSAPDKSGLPSDRFSAERTGGSVSTLTIQRTQQEDSAVYLCASSRPRETQYFGPGTRLLVL.

V usage is TRBV29-1 and J usage is TRBJ1-1, with 8 bases that match TRBD1. The germline V gene has CDR1 SQVTM and CDR2 ANQGSEA. V dropped 0 bases and J dropped 8; count of bases not matched to a gene: 5. This CDR3 spans 13 amino acids. Here the CDR3 DNA reads TGCAGCGTTGAAGATCTTGGGACAGGAGAAGCTTTCTTT. Translating gives CSVEDLGTGEAFF.

The V and J genes are TRBV11-3 and TRBJ2-1, with a possible D match to TRBD2 (5 bases). V shed 7 bases and J shed 8 bases, with 15 bases lying between them. Germline CDR1 and CDR2: SGHNT and YENEEA. The CDR3 length is 13 residues. This CDR3 is CASTKSAGDEQFF. The CDR3 nucleotides read TGTGCCAGCACCAAGAGTGCGGGCGATGAGCAGTTCTTC.